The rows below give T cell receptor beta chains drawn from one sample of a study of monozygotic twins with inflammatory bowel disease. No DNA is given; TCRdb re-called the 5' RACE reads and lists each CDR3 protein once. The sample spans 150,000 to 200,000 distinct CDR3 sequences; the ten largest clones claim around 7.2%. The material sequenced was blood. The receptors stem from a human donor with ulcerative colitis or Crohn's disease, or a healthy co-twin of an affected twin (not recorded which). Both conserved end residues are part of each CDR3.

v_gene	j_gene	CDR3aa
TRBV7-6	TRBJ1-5	CASSLGGINQPQHF
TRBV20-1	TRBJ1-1	CSARQSFDTEAFF
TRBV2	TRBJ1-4	CASRRTAATNEKLFF
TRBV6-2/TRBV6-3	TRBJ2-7	CATQSSTAREQYF
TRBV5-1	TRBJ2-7	CASSSGQKIPYEQYF
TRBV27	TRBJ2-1	CASSFGGGDEQFF
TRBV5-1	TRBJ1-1	CASSSGQAGSTEAFF
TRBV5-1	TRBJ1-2	CASSFGGQGIGGYTF
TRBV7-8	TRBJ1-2	CASTLGTVTGYGYTF
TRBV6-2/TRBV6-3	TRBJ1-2	CASTKAHGPGNYGYTF
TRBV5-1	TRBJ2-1	CASSLAAISSYNEQFF
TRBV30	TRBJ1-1	CAWSVVSGTEAFF
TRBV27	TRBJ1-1	CASSYIRETEAFF
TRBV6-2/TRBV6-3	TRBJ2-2	CASSYSKAGTSGRGDTGELFF
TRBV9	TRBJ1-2	CASSVAPRDGARGGYTF
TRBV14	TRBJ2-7	CASSHPGQGYEQYF
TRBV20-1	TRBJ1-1	CSARGGEPLNTEAFF
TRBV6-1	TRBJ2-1	CASSDPGGRPYNEQFF
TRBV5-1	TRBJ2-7	CASSLAKGTGSEEQYF
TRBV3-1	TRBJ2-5	CASSRVSRDQYF
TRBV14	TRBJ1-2	CASSQVAFEDREGDGYTF
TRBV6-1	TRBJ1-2	CASSEAQLPNYGYTF
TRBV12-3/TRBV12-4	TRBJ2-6	CASSKGPSSGANVLTF
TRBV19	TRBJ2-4	CASSRPPGQGMGIQYF
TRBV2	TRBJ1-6	CASSAQSSSYNSPLHF
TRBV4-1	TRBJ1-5	CASSQVRGVGQPQHF
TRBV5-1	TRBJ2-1	CASSLMLAGEYNEQFF
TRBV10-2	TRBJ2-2	CASRGGLTGELFF